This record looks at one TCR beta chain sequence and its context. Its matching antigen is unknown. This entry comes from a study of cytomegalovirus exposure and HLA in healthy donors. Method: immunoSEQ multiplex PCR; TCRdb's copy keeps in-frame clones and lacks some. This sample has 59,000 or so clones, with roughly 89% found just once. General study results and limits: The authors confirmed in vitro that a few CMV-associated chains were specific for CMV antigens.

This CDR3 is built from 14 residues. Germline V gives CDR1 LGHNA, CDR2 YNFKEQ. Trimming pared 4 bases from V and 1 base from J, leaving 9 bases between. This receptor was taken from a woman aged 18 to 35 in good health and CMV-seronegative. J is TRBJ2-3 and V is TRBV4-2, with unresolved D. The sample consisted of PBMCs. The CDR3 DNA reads TGTGCCAGCAGCCCCCTGCCAGGCACAGATACGCAGTATTTT. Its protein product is CASSPLPGTDTQYF.